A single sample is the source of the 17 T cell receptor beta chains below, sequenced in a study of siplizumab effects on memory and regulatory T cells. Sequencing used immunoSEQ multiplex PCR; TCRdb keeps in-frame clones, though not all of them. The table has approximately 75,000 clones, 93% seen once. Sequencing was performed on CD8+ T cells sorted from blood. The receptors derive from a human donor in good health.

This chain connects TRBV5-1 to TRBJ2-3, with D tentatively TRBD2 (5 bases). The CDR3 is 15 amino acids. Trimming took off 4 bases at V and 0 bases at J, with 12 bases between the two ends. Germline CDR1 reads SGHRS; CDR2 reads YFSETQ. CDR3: CASSGGLESTDTQYF. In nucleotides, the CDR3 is TGCGCCAGCAGCGGCGGACTGGAAAGCACAGATACGCAGTATTTT. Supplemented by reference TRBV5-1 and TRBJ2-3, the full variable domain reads KAGVTQTPRYLIKTRGQQVTLSCSPISGHRSVSWYQQTPGQGLQFLFEYFSETQRNKGNFPGRFSGRQFSNSRSEMNVSTLELGDSALYLCASSGGLESTDTQYFGPGTRLTVL.

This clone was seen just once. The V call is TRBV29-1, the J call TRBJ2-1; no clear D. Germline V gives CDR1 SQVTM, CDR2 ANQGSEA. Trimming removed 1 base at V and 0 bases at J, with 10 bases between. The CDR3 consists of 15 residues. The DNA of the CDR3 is TGCAGCGTTGAAGCTGCAGTCAGCTCCTACAATGAGCAGTTCTTC. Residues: CSVEAAVSSYNEQFF.

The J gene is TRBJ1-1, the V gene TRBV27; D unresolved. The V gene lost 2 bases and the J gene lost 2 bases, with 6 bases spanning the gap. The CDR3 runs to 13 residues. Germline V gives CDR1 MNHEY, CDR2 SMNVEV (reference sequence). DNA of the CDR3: TGTGCCAGCAGTTTAACAATAAACACTGAAGCTTTCTTT. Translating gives CASSLTINTEAFF.

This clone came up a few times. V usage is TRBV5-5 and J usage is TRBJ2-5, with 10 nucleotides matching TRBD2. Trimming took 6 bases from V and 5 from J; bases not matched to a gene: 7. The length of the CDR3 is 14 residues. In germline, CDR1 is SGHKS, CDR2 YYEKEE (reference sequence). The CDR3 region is CASISAGGLETQYF. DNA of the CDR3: TGTGCCAGCATTTCAGCGGGGGGGCTGGAGACCCAGTACTTC.

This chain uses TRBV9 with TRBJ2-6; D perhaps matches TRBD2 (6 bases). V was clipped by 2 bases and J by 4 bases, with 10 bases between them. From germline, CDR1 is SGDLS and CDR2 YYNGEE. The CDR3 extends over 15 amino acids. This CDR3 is CASSVGGNGANVLTF. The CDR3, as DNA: TGTGCCAGCAGCGTTGGGGGGAACGGGGCCAACGTCCTGACTTTC.

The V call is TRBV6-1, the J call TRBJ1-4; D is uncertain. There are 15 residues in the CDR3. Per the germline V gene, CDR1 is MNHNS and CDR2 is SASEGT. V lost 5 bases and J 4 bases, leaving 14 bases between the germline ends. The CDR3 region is CASSLGLGGNEKLFF. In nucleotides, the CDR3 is TGTGCCAGCAGTCTCGGGTTAGGAGGTAATGAAAAACTGTTTTTT.

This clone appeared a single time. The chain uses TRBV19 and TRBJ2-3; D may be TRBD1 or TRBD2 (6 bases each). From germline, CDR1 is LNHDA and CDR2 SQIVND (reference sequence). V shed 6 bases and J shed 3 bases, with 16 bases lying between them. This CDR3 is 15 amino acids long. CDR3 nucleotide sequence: TGTGCCAGTAGCCCGCCGGGGGCCGGGACAGATACGCAGTATTTT. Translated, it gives CASSPPGAGTDTQYF.

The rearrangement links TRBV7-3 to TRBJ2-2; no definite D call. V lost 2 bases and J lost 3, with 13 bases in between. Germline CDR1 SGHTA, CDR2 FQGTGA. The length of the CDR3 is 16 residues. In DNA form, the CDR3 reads TGTGCCAGCAGCTTATCGGCAGGTTTTTACACCGGGGAGCTGTTTTTT. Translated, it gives CASSLSAGFYTGELFF.

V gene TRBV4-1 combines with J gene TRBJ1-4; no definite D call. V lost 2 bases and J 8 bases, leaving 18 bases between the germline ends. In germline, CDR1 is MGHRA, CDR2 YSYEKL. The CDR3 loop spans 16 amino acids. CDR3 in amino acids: CASSQLTNRGGEKLFF. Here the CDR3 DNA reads TGCGCCAGCAGCCAATTGACCAACCGGGGAGGGGAAAAACTGTTTTTT.

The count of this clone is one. The CDR3: CATSSRHNEKLFF. The CDR3 DNA sequence: TGTGCCACCAGCAGTAGACATAATGAAAAACTGTTTTTT. The chain recombines TRBV15 with TRBJ1-4; no definite D call. Germline V lookup: CDR1 LNHNV, CDR2 YYDKDF (reference sequence). The CDR3 has 13 amino acids. V lost 3 bases to trimming and J lost 4 bases, with 6 bases between them.

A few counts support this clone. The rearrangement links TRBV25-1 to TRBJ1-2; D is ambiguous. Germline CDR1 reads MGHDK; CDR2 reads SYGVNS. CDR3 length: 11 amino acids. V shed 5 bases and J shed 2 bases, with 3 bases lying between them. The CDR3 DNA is TGTGCCAGCAGTCGCAACTATGGCTACACCTTC. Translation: CASSRNYGYTF.

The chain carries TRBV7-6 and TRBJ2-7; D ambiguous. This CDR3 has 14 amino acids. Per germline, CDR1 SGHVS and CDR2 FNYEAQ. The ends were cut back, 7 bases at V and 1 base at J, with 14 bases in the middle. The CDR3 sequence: CASTPVGPSYEQYF. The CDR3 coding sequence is TGTGCCAGCACCCCTGTAGGGCCGTCCTACGAGCAGTACTTC.

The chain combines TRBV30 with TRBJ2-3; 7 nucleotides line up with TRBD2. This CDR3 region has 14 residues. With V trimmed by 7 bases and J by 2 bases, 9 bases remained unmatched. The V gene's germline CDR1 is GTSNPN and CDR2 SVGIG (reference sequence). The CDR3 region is CALEAGSFTDTQYF. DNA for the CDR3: TGTGCCTTAGAAGCGGGGAGTTTCACAGATACGCAGTATTTT.

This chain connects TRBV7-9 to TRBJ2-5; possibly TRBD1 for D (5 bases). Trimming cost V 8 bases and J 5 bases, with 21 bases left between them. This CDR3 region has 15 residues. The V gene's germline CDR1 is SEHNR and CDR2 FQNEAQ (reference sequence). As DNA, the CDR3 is TGTGCCAGCGACTCTTCCGACAGTGCCTGGGAGACCCAGTACTTC. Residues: CASDSSDSAWETQYF. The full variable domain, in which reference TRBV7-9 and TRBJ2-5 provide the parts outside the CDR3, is DTGVSQNPRHKITKRGQNVTFRCDPISEHNRLYWYRQTLGQGPEFLTYFQNEAQLEKSRLLSDRFSAERPKGSFSTLEIQRTEQGDSAMYLCASDSSDSAWETQYFGPGTRLLVL.

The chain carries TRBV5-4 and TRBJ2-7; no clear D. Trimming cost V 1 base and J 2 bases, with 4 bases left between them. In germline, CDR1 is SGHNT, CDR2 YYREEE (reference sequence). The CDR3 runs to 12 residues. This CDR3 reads CASSLSTYEQYF. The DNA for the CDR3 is TGTGCCAGCAGCTTGAGTACCTACGAGCAGTACTTC.

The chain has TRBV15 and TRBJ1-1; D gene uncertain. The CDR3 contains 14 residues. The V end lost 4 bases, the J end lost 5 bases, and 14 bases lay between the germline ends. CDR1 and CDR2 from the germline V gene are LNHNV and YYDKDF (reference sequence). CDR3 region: CATSTRSQGTEAFF. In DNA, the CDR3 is TGTGCCACCAGCACGCGTAGTCAAGGGACTGAAGCTTTCTTT. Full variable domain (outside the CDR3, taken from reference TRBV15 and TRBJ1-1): DAMVIQNPRYQVTQFGKPVTLSCSQTLNHNVMYWYQQKSSQAPKLLFHYYDKDFNNEADTPDNFQSRRPNTSFCFLDIRSPGLGDTAMYLCATSTRSQGTEAFFGQGTRLTVV.

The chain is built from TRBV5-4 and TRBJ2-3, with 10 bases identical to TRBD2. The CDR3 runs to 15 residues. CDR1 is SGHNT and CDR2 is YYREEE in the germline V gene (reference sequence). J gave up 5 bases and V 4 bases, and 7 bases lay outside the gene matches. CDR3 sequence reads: CASSHSGGHEDTQYF. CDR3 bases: TGTGCCAGCAGCCATAGCGGGGGGCATGAAGATACGCAGTATTTT.